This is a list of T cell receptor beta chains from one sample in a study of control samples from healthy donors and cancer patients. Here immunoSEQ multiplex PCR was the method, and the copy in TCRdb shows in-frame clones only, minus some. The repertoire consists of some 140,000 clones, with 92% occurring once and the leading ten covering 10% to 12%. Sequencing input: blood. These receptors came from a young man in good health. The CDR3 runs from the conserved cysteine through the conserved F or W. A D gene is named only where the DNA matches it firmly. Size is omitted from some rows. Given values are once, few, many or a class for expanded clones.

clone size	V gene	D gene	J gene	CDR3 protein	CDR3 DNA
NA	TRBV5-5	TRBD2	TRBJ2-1	CASSLFSGRVVPFF	TGTGCCAGCAGCCTATTTAGCGGGAGGGTTGTCCCGTTCTTC
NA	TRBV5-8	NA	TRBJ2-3	CASSLKRDTQYF	TGTGCCAGCAGCTTAAAACGAGATACGCAGTATTTT
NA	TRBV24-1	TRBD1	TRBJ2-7	CATSDSRTGGRVDNGEQYF	TGTGCCACCAGTGATTCGCGGACAGGGGGCCGGGTGGACAATGGCGAGCAGTACTTC
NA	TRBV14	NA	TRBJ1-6	CASSRVGTSPLHF	TGTGCCAGCAGCCGCGTTGGGACTTCACCCCTCCACTTT
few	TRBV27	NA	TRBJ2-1	CASSRVGGHSYNEQFF	TGTGCCAGCAGTAGAGTGGGCGGGCACTCCTACAATGAGCAGTTCTTC
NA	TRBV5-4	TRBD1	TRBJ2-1	CASSSDRASYSIKQFF	TGTGCCAGCAGCTCTGACAGGGCGTCTTACTCGATAAAGCAGTTCTTC
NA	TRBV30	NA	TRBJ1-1	CAWKAKGSPNTEAFF	TGTGCCTGGAAGGCGAAGGGCAGCCCGAACACTGAAGCTTTCTTT
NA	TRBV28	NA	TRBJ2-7	CASSSIRGTPYEQYF	TGTGCCAGCAGTTCCATCAGGGGAACTCCCTACGAGCAGTACTTC
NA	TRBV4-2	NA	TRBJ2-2	CASSQGGIGELFF	TGTGCCAGCAGCCAAGGGGGAATCGGGGAGCTGTTTTTT
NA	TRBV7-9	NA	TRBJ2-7	CASSPSPRQGEQYF	TGTGCCAGCAGCCCCTCCCCGCGGCAGGGGGAGCAGTACTTC
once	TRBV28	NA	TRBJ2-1	CASNPLGSYNEQFF	TGTGCCAGCAACCCCCTCGGGAGTTACAATGAGCAGTTCTTC
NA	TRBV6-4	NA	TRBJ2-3	CASSVEGEADTQYF	TGTGCCAGCAGTGTGGAGGGAGAAGCAGATACGCAGTATTTT
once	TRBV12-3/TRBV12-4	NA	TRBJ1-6	CASTAANSPLHF	TGTGCCAGCACGGCAGCTAATTCACCCCTCCACTTT
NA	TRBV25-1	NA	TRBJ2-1	CASSEYLGGNEQFF	TGTGCCAGCAGTGAATACCTGGGGGGTAATGAGCAGTTCTTC
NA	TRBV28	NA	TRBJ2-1	CASSFRHRHDEQFF	TGTGCCAGCAGTTTCAGGCACAGACACGATGAGCAGTTCTTC
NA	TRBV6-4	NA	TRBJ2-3	CASSDGGTDTQYF	TGTGCCAGCAGTGACGGGGGCACAGATACGCAGTATTTT
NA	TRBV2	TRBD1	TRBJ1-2	CASFSGTGGPFGMDGYTF	TGTGCCAGCTTTTCAGGGACAGGGGGCCCTTTCGGTATGGATGGCTACACCTTC
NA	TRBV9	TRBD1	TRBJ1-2	CASSVPGQSYGYTF	TGTGCCAGCAGCGTCCCGGGACAGAGTTATGGCTACACCTTC
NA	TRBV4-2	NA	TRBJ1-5	CASSQESAGLNQPQHF	TGTGCCAGCAGCCAAGAGTCGGCGGGGCTCAATCAGCCCCAGCATTTT
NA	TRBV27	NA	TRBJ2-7	CASTRIGGSYEQYF	TGTGCCAGCACTAGGATCGGCGGTTCCTACGAGCAGTACTTC
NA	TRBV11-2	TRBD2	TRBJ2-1	CASSLVAGVYGEQFF	TGTGCCAGCAGCTTAGTAGCGGGAGTTTACGGTGAGCAGTTCTTC
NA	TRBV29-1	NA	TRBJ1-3	CSVGGLVRGSGNTIYF	TGCAGCGTCGGTGGCCTTGTGAGGGGCTCTGGAAACACCATATATTTT
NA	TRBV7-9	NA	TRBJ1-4	CASSPNHATNEKLFF	TGTGCCAGCAGCCCAAACCACGCAACTAATGAAAAACTGTTTTTT
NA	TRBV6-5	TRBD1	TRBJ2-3	CASSLRQGTDTQYF	TGTGCCAGCAGTCTAAGACAGGGAACAGATACGCAGTATTTT
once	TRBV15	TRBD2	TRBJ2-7	CATSRDTSVSYEQYF	TGTGCCACCAGCAGAGATACTAGCGTATCCTACGAGCAGTACTTC
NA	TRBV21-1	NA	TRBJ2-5	CASSKEAPRRNRPQETQYF	TGTGCCAGCAGCAAAGAGGCCCCTCGAAGGAACAGGCCTCAAGAGACCCAGTACTTC
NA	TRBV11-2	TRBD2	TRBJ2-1	CASSLDRGDEQFF	TGTGCCAGCAGCTTAGATCGGGGGGATGAGCAGTTCTTC
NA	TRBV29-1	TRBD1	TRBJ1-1	CSVVTGVAFF	TGCAGCGTTGTCACAGGGGTGGCTTTCTTT
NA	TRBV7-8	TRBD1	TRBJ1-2	CASRRADRGSNYGYTF	TGTGCCAGCAGACGCGCGGACAGGGGATCTAACTATGGCTACACCTTC
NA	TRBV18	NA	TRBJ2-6	CASSPRRDSGANVLTF	TGTGCCAGCTCACCACGCCGAGACTCTGGGGCCAACGTCCTGACTTTC
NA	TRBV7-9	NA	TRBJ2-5	CASSPLPGFKGETQYF	TGTGCCAGCAGCCCATTGCCGGGATTTAAGGGAGAGACCCAGTACTTC
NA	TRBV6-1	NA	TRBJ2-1	CASSETLLNEQFF	TGTGCCAGCAGTGAAACACTACTCAATGAGCAGTTCTTC
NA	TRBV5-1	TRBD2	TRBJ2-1	CASSQGTSGNNEQFF	TGCGCCAGCAGCCAAGGGACTAGCGGGAATAATGAGCAGTTCTTC
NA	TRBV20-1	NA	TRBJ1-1	CSASDQGTHTEAFF	TGCAGTGCTAGTGACCAGGGCACGCACACTGAAGCTTTCTTT
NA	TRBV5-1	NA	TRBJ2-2	CASSPRPNTGELFF	TGCGCCAGCAGCCCCCGCCCTAACACCGGGGAGCTGTTTTTT
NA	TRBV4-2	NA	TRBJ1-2	CASSRIPGEFDGYTF	TGTGCCAGCAGCCGTATCCCCGGGGAATTTGATGGCTACACCTTC
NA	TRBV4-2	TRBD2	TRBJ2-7	CASSQDTSGTYEQYF	TGTGCCAGCAGCCAAGATACTAGCGGTACCTACGAGCAGTACTTC
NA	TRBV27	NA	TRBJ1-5	CASTRLSLNQPQHF	TGTGCCAGCACCCGACTCTCCCTCAATCAGCCCCAGCATTTT
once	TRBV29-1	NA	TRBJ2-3	CSVYGSTDTQYF	TGCAGCGTTTACGGGAGTACTGATACGCAGTATTTT
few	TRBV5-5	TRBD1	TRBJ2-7	CASSEQGVSYEQYF	TGTGCCAGCAGCGAACAGGGGGTATCCTACGAGCAGTACTTC
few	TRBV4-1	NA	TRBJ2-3	CASSPILGPGPTDTQYF	TGCGCCAGCAGCCCTATATTGGGACCAGGCCCCACAGATACGCAGTATTTT
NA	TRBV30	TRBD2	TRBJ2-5	CAWSKGLAVETQYF	TGTGCCTGGAGCAAGGGACTAGCCGTGGAGACCCAGTACTTC
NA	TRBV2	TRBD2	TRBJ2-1	CASKISGSYNEQFF	TGTGCCAGCAAAATTAGCGGGAGTTACAATGAGCAGTTCTTC
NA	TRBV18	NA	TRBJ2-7	CASSPSRGAAAAYEQYF	TGTGCCAGCTCACCATCGAGGGGCGCAGCGGCAGCCTACGAGCAGTACTTC
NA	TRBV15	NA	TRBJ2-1	CATSRATYYNEQFF	TGTGCCACCAGCAGAGCGACATACTACAATGAGCAGTTCTTC
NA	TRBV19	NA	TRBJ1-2	CASTSDSFRYTF	NA
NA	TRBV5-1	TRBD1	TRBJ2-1	CASSQRQGEIPYNEQFF	TGCGCCAGCAGTCAGCGACAGGGGGAAATCCCCTACAATGAGCAGTTCTTC
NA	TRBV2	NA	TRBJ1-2	CASSDLGPNYGYTF	TGTGCCAGCAGTGACCTGGGGCCGAACTATGGCTACACCTTC
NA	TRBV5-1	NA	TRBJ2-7	CASSHQVLDEQYF	TGCGCCAGCAGCCACCAGGTCCTAGACGAGCAGTACTTC
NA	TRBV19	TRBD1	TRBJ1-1	CASSRDRGKTEAFF	TGTGCCAGTAGTAGGGACAGGGGAAAAACTGAAGCTTTCTTT
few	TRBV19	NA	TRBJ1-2	CASSIDERRQVSF	TGTGCCAGTAGTATTGATGAAAGGAGACAGGTTTCCTTC
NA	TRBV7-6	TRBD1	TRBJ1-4	CASSLAGTGDEKLFF	TGTGCCAGCAGCTTGGCCGGGACAGGGGATGAAAAACTGTTTTTT
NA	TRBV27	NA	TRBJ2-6	CASSLLWAGANVLTF	TGTGCCAGCAGTTTGTTATGGGCTGGGGCCAACGTCCTGACTTTC
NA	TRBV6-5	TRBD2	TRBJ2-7	CASRGLAGGPYEQYF	TGTGCCAGCAGGGGACTAGCGGGAGGGCCTTACGAGCAGTACTTC
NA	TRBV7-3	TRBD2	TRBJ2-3	CASSPAPTGGTQYF	TGTGCCAGCAGCCCCGCCCCGACGGGAGGGACGCAGTATTTT
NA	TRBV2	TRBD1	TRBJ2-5	CASMGQGAKTLGETQYF	TGTGCCAGCATGGGTCAGGGGGCAAAGACCCTGGGGGAGACCCAGTACTTC
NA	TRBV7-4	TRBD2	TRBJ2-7	CASSLLAGGPSPTSNEQYF	TGTGCCAGCAGCCTCCTGGCGGGAGGGCCCTCTCCTACGAGTAACGAGCAGTACTTC
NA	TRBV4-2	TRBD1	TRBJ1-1	CASSPTGGLNTEAFF	TGTGCCAGCAGCCCGACAGGGGGCTTAAACACTGAAGCTTTCTTT
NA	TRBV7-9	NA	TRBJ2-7	CASSLDGSLSSYEQYF	TGTGCCAGCAGCTTAGACGGCAGTCTTAGCTCCTACGAGCAGTACTTC
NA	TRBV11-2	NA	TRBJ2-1	CASSRGAEYNEQFF	TGTGCCAGCAGCCGGGGTGCGGAATACAATGAGCAGTTCTTC